Sequencing of this T cell receptor beta chain was carried out in a study of response to subunit inactivated influenza vaccine. Whole-study findings and limits: New T cells are recruited in small numbers by each seasonal influenza vaccination, according to the authors' suggestion.

Concerning this clonotype: The antigen is not known.

Via MiXCR, TCRdb re-called the RT-PCR reads, giving one row per CDR3 protein. The sample carries roughly 500,000 distinct CDR3 sequences, approximately 24% recorded once. This CDR3 is 18 amino acids long. With 4 bases removed from V and 4 bases from J, the gap between germline ends came to 26 bases. Germline V gives CDR1 SQVTM, CDR2 ANQGSEA. This sequence was found in a man aged 50 or older who received an inactivated influenza vaccine. The chain uses TRBV29-1 and TRBJ2-1; a weak D match, TRBD1 (6 bases). This material consisted of CD4+ T cells sorted from PBMCs, taken 5 days after vaccination. The CDR3 loop is CSVVEERNWDIDYNEQFF. CDR3 coding DNA: TGCAGCGTTGTTGAGGAGCGGAACTGGGACATCGATTACAATGAGCAGTTCTTC.